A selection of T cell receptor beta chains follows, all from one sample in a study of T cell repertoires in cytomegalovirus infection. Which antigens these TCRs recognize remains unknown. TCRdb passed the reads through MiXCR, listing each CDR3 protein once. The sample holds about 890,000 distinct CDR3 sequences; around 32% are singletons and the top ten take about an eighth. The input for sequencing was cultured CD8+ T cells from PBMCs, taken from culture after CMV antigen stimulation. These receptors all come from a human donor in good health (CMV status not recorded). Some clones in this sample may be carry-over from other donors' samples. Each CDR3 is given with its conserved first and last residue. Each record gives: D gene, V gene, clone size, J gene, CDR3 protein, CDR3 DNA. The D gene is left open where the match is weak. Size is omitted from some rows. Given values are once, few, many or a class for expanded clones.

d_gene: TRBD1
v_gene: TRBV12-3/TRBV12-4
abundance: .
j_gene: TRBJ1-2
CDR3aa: CASSLVGTENLYGYTF
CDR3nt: TGTGCCAGCAGTTTAGTCGGGACAGAAAATCTCTATGGCTACACCTTC

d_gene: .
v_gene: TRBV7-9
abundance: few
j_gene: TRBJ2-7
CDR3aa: CASSFPGAWEQYF
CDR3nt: TGTGCCAGCAGCTTCCCGGGGGCATGGGAGCAGTACTTC

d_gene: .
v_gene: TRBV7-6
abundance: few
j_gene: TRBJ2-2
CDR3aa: CASTLEGPHTGELFF
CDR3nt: TGTGCCAGCACCCTCGAGGGGCCGCACACCGGGGAGCTGTTTTTT

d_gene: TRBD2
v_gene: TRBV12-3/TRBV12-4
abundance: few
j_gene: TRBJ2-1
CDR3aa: CASSATGGPHGNEQFF
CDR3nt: TGTGCCAGCAGCGCCACGGGGGGGCCTCATGGGAATGAGCAGTTCTTC

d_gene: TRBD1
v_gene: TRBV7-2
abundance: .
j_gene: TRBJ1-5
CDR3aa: CASSAGTGGFSNQPQHF
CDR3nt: TGTGCCAGCAGCGCTGGGACAGGGGGTTTTAGCAATCAGCCCCAGCATTTT

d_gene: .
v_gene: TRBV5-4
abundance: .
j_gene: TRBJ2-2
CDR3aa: CASSSLLATGELFF
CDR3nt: TGTGCCAGCAGCAGTTTACTAGCAACCGGGGAGCTGTTTTTT

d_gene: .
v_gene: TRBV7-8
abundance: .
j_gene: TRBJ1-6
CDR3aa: CASSPISLDSNSPLHF
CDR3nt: TGTGCCAGCAGCCCTATTTCCCTGGACAGTAATTCACCCCTCCACTTT

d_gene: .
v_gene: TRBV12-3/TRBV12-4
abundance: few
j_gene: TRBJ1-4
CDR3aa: CASTQWEWIATNEKLFF
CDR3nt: TGTGCCAGCACCCAATGGGAATGGATTGCAACTAATGAAAAACTGTTTTTT

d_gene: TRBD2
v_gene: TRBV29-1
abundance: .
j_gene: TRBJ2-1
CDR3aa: CSVGGTSGPHYNEQFF
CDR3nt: TGCAGCGTTGGGGGGACTAGCGGCCCTCACTACAATGAGCAGTTCTTC

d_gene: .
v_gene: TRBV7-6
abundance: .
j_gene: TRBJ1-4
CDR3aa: CASRGGAGEKLFF
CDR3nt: TGTGCCAGCAGGGGGGGGGCTGGTGAAAAACTGTTTTTT

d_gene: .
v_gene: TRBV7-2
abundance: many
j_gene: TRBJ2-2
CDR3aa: CASSLFFSVGHGTGELFF
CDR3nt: TGTGCCAGCAGCTTGTTTTTTAGTGTAGGGCATGGCACCGGGGAGCTGTTTTTT

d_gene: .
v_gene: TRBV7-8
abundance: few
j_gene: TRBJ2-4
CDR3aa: CASSQTGTAKNIQYF
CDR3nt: TGTGCCAGCAGCCAGACGGGGACGGCCAAAAACATTCAGTACTTC

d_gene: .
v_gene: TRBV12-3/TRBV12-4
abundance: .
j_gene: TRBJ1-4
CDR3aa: CANIQGAYNEKLFF
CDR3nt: TGTGCCAACATCCAAGGGGCTTATAATGAAAAACTGTTTTTT

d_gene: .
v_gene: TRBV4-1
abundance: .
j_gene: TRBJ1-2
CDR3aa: CASSQDFLGPAGYGYTF
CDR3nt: TGCGCCAGCAGCCAAGATTTCCTAGGGCCCGCAGGCTATGGCTACACCTTC

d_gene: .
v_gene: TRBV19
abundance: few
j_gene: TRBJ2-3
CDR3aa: CASSMLGGADTQYF
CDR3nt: TGTGCCAGTAGTATGTTGGGGGGTGCAGATACGCAGTATTTT

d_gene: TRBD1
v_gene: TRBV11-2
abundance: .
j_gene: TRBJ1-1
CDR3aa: CASSLWATGENTEAFF
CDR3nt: TGTGCCAGCAGCCTTTGGGCGACAGGGGAGAACACTGAAGCTTTCTTT

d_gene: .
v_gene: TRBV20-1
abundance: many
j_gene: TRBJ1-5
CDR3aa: CSALRRTGRRNQPQHF
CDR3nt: TGCAGTGCCCTGAGACGGACCGGGAGACGCAATCAGCCCCAGCATTTT

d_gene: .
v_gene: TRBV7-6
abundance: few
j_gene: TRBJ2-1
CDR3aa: CASSLSWTEGNEQFF
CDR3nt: TGTGCTAGCAGCTTATCGTGGACGGAAGGCAATGAGCAGTTCTTC

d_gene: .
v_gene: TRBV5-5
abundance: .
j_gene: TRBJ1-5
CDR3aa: CASSLFMANQPQHF
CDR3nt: TGTGCCAGCAGCTTGTTTATGGCAAATCAGCCCCAGCATTTT

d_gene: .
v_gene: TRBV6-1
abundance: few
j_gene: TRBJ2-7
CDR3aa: CASSGVRSSYEQYF
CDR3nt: TGTGCCAGCAGTGGAGTCAGGAGCTCCTACGAGCAGTACTTC

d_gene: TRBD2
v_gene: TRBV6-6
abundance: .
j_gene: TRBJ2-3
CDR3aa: CASRGTSGIGRGTDTQYF
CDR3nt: TGTGCCAGCAGAGGGACTAGCGGGATTGGGCGAGGCACAGATACGCAGTATTTT

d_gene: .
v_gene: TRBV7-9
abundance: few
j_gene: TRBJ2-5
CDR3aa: CASSSDQWETQYF
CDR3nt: TGTGCCAGCAGCTCCGACCAGTGGGAGACCCAGTACTTC

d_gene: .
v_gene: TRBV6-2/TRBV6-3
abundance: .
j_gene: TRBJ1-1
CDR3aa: CASTEWVTRTEAFF
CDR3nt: TGTGCCAGCACCGAGTGGGTCACGAGGACTGAAGCTTTCTTT

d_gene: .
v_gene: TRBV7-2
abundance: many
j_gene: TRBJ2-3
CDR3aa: CASRNPSGGTDTQYF
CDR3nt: TGTGCCAGCAGGAATCCAAGCGGAGGCACAGATACGCAGTATTTT

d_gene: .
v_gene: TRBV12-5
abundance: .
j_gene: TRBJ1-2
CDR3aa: CASGSSYGYTF
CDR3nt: TGTGCTAGTGGTTCCTCATATGGCTACACCTTC

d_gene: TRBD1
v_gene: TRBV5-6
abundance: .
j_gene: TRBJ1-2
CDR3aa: CVSSPDRGYGYTF
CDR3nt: TGTGTCAGCAGCCCGGACAGGGGCTATGGCTACACCTTC

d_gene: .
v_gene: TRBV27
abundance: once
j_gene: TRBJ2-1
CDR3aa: CASSLSRGAGYNEQFF
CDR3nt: TGTGCCAGCAGTTTAAGCCGGGGGGCTGGCTACAATGAGCAGTTCTTC

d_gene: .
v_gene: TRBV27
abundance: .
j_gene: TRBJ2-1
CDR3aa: CASSIQRGAYNEQFF
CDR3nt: TGTGCCAGCAGTATTCAGCGTGGTGCCTACAATGAGCAGTTCTTC

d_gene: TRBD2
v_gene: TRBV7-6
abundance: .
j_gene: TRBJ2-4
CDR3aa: CASSLAPGSGGENIQYF
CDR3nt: TGTGCCAGCAGCTTAGCACCGGGGAGCGGGGGTGAAAACATTCAGTACTTC

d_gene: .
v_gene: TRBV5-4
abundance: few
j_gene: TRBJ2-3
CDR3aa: CASSLDPDGTDTQYF
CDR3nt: TGTGCCAGCAGCTTGGACCCAGACGGCACAGATACGCAGTATTTT

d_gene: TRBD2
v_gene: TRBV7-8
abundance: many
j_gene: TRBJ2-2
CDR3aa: CASSLGGGARNTGELFF
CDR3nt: TGTGCCAGCAGCTTGGGCGGGGGGGCCCGGAACACCGGGGAGCTGTTTTTT

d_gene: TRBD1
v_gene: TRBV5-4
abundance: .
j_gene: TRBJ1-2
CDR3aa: CASRSRQGQKLYGYTF
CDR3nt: TGTGCCAGCCGCTCCCGCCAGGGACAGAAGCTTTATGGCTACACCTTC

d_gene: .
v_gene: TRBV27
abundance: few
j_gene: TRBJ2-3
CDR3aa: CASSYGGDGTDTQYF
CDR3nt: TGTGCCAGCAGTTACGGAGGGGATGGCACAGATACGCAGTATTTT

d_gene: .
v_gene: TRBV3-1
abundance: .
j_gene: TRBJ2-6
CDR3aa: CASSPHRESSDSGANVLTF
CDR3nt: TGTGCCAGCAGCCCCCACCGGGAAAGCAGTGACTCTGGGGCCAACGTCCTGACTTTC

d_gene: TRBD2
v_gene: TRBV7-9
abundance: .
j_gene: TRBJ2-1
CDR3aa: CASSDGLAGGPDNEQFF
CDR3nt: TGTGCCAGCAGCGACGGACTAGCGGGGGGGCCGGACAATGAGCAGTTCTTC

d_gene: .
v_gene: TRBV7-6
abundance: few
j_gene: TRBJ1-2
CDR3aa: CASSSAGNYGYTF
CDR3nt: TGTGCCAGCAGCTCCGCCGGGAACTATGGCTACACCTTC

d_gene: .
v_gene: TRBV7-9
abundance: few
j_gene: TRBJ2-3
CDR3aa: CASSYGGTVISTDTQYF
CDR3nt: TGTGCCAGCAGCTACGGCGGGACAGTCATTAGCACAGATACGCAGTATTTT

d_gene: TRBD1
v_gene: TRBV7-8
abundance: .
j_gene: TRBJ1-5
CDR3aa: CASSSPGQTLFQPQHF
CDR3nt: TGTGCCAGCAGCTCTCCGGGACAGACTTTATTTCAGCCCCAGCATTTT

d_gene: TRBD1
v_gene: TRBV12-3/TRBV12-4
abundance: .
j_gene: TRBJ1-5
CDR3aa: CASSLGTGSHQPQHF
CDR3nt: TGTGCCAGCAGTTTAGGGACAGGGTCACACCAGCCCCAGCATTTT

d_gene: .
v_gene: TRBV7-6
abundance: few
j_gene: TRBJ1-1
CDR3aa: CASSPRGADEAFF
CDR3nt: TGTGCTAGCAGCCCGCGCGGAGCGGATGAAGCTTTCTTT

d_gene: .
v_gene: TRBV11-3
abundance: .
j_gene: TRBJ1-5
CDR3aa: CVSSLDPPRGESGNQPQHF
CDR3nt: TGTGTCAGCAGCTTAGACCCCCCCCGGGGGGAGAGTGGTAATCAGCCCCAGCATTTT

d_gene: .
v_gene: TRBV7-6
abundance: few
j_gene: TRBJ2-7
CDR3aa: CASSPGTVPPYEQYF
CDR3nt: TGTGCCAGCAGCCCCGGGACTGTCCCCCCCTACGAGCAGTACTTC